The TCR beta chain under discussion was sequenced for a study of OX40 agonist ivuxolimab in advanced cancers. At the level of the study: Dose-escalation subjects each had hepatocellular carcinoma, melanoma, renal cell or head and neck cancer. Age averaged about 62 years (range 23 to 79), and just over 80% were male. Three patients, one with hepatocellular carcinoma and two with cutaneous melanoma, responded partially.

Germline lookup yields CDR1 SGHKS and CDR2 YYEKEE (reference sequence). The CDR3 totals 12 residues. As for this clone: Compared with germline, one end of the junction differs, possibly owing to a read error.

Repertoires were generated with immunoSEQ multiplex PCR, while TCRdb's copy carries only in-frame clones and drops some. The top ten clones hold over 0.65% of a sample with tens of thousands of clones, around 86% of them seen once. The source material was CD4+ or CD8+ T cells sorted from blood, sampled in a trial of the OX40 agonist ivuxolimab. The chain joins TRBV5-5 to TRBJ1-1, with D possibly being TRBD1 (6 bases). This sequence originates from an adult with an advanced solid tumor such as melanoma, head and neck, liver or kidney cancer. The DNA for the CDR3 is TGTGCCAGCAGCTTGGCCGTGGGGACACCTTCCTTT. Translating it yields CASSLAVGTPSF.